These 26 T cell receptor beta chains were sequenced from one sample in a study of patients and donors after allogeneic stem cell transplantation. Each CDR3 protein is one row after TCRdb ran MiXCR on the RT-PCR reads. Among some 880,000 distinct CDR3 sequences listed, roughly 18% were seen once. The sequencing input was blood, either unsorted or a sorted T cell fraction (not recorded which). All receptors derive from a human donor who was either an allogeneic HSCT recipient or a stem cell or donor lymphocyte infusion donor (not recorded which). It is not recorded whose cells these are; they may come from a transplant donor.

This clonotype was observed a handful of times. The V call is TRBV5-1, the J call TRBJ1-1, with a weak D call TRBD1 (5 bases). CDR3 length: 15 amino acids. Germline V gene lookup returns CDR1 SGHRS and CDR2 YFSETQ. V gave up 0 bases and J gave up 3 bases, with 12 bases separating them. This CDR3 is CASSLGGLGDTEAFF. CDR3 nucleotides: TGCGCCAGCAGCTTGGGGGGGTTAGGGGACACTGAAGCTTTCTTT.

This rearrangement joins TRBV5-6 to TRBJ2-2; D call uncertain. Trimming removed 4 bases from V and 4 bases from J, with 8 bases in between. This CDR3 has 13 residues. Germline V gene sequence: CDR1 SGHDT, CDR2 YYEEEE. CDR3: CASSRRVTGELFF. The CDR3 DNA is TGTGCCAGCAGCCGAAGGGTCACCGGGGAGCTGTTTTTT.

The V call is TRBV20-1, the J call TRBJ1-5; 7 bases align to TRBD1. The CDR3 runs to 18 residues. Germline values: CDR1 DFQATT, CDR2 SNEGSKA (reference sequence). Trimming removed 3 bases from V and 2 bases from J; junction bases left unmatched: 16. CDR3: CSARIRYRGMVRNQPQHF. In DNA form, the CDR3 reads TGCAGTGCTAGGATAAGATACAGGGGAATGGTCCGCAATCAGCCCCAGCATTTT.

This clonotype showed up just a few times. V usage is TRBV12-3 or TRBV12-4 and J usage is TRBJ1-3, with D hard to call. V lost 8 bases, J lost 2 bases, and 13 bases lay in between. The CDR3 has 14 residues. The CDR3: CASGASNTGNTIYF. The CDR3 coding sequence is TGTGCCAGCGGTGCCAGCAATACTGGAAACACCATATATTTT.

The V gene is TRBV6-5, the J gene TRBJ2-7; D is ambiguous. The V gene's germline CDR1 is MNHEY and CDR2 SVGAGI. The V end was cut by 2 bases, the J end by 5 bases, with 4 bases between. This CDR3 is 11 amino acids long. The CDR3 bases are TGTGCCAGCAGTTACGAGCACGAGCAGTACTTC. It encodes CASSYEHEQYF.

In this sample, this clonotype turned up a few times. The chain combines TRBV7-2 with TRBJ2-7; 13 bases agree with TRBD2. V lost 5 bases to trimming and J lost 5 bases; unmatched junction nucleotides: 3. The germline V gene has CDR1 SGHTA and CDR2 FQGNSA. This CDR3 has 14 residues. The CDR3 DNA follows: TGTGCCAGCAGCCTTACTAGCGGGAGGGACGAGCAGTACTTC. This translates into CASSLTSGRDEQYF.

CDR3: CASSQGQRNTEAFF. CDR3 bases: TGTGCCAGCAGCCAGGGACAACGGAACACTGAAGCTTTCTTT. The gene calls are TRBV25-1 and TRBJ1-1, with a weak D call TRBD1 (6 bases). V lost 6 bases to trimming and J lost 1 base, with 12 bases between them. CDR3 length equals 14 residues. The V gene's germline CDR1 is MGHDK and CDR2 SYGVNS.

The chain joins TRBV5-5 to TRBJ1-5; possible D gene TRBD1, 6 bases. The CDR3 is 16 amino acids. Deletions cut 4 bases from V and 3 bases from J, with 17 bases between. Germline V gene sequence: CDR1 SGHKS, CDR2 YYEKEE (reference sequence). CDR3 DNA sequence: TGTGCCAGCAGCGTTCAACCGGGACAACCCAATCAGCCCCAGCATTTT. Protein: CASSVQPGQPNQPQHF.

J is TRBJ2-3 and V is TRBV5-1; maybe TRBD2 (5 bases). Germline V gene lookup returns CDR1 SGHRS and CDR2 YFSETQ. The ends were cut back, 1 base at V and 2 bases at J, with 8 bases in the middle. This CDR3 contains 14 residues. The CDR3: CASSLRGHTDTQYF. In DNA, the CDR3 is TGCGCCAGCAGCTTGCGGGGTCACACAGATACGCAGTATTTT. Drawing the rest from reference TRBV5-1 and TRBJ2-3, the complete variable domain is KAGVTQTPRYLIKTRGQQVTLSCSPISGHRSVSWYQQTPGQGLQFLFEYFSETQRNKGNFPGRFSGRQFSNSRSEMNVSTLELGDSALYLCASSLRGHTDTQYFGPGTRLTVL.

This sequence joins TRBV12-3 or TRBV12-4 and TRBJ2-1, with D perhaps given as TRBD1 or TRBD2 (6 bases each). The CDR3 is made up of 14 amino acids. Trimming pared 3 bases from V and 7 bases from J, leaving 13 bases between. The DNA of the CDR3 is TGTGCCAGCAGTTTGGGGGGCGTTTGGAATGAGCAGTTCTTC. Protein product: CASSLGGVWNEQFF.

The chain uses TRBV4-1 and TRBJ1-4, with D hard to call. Germline V gene lookup returns CDR1 MGHRA and CDR2 YSYEKL. V was clipped by 2 bases and J by 8 bases, with 15 bases between them. CDR3 length equals 15 residues. The DNA of the CDR3 is TGCGCCAGCAGCCAACTTGGACTTAGTGGCGAAAAACTGTTTTTT. It is translated as CASSQLGLSGEKLFF.

This clonotype came up a few times. For the CDR3, the DNA is TGTGCCAGCAGCGTTACACTAAAAGGGTACAATGAGCAGTTCTTC. Its translation is CASSVTLKGYNEQFF. This rearrangement joins TRBV9 to TRBJ2-1; D not certain. CDR1 SGDLS and CDR2 YYNGEE come from the germline V gene. With 2 bases removed from V and 4 bases from J, the gap between germline ends came to 13 bases. CDR3 length equals 15 residues.

This clonotype was counted a few times. This rearrangement joins TRBV5-6 to TRBJ2-4; unclear D gene. Germline lookup yields CDR1 SGHDT and CDR2 YYEEEE. V lost 0 bases to trimming and J lost 6 bases, with 16 bases between them. The CDR3 contains 16 residues. CDR3 sequence (DNA): TGTGCCAGCAGCTTGGTGGCAGCCGGGCCAGGAAACATTCAGTACTTC. This gives the protein CASSLVAAGPGNIQYF.

This clonotype was seen only a few times. V is TRBV4-2 and J is TRBJ2-5, with D possibly matching TRBD1 (6 bases). Germline assignment: CDR1 LGHNA and CDR2 YNFKEQ. V lost 1 base and J lost 5, with 11 bases in between. The CDR3 loop spans 14 amino acids. CDR3 region: CASSQGGLAETQYF. The CDR3 DNA is TGTGCCAGCAGCCAAGGGGGGCTAGCCGAGACCCAGTACTTC.

The chain uses TRBV30 and TRBJ1-1; tentatively, D is TRBD1 (5 bases). The V gene's germline CDR1 is GTSNPN and CDR2 SVGIG (reference sequence). The CDR3 runs 12 residues. CDR3 in amino acids: CACPGGTTEAFF. In DNA form, the CDR3 reads TGTGCTTGCCCGGGCGGGACCACTGAAGCTTTCTTT.

The chain links TRBV7-9 to TRBJ2-5; a possible D gene is TRBD1 (6 bases). Germline lookup yields CDR1 SEHNR and CDR2 FQNEAQ (reference sequence). V was cut by 6 bases and J by 4 bases, with 18 bases left in between. The CDR3 contains 15 residues. The DNA of the CDR3 is TGTGCCAGCAGTACCGGACAGAGCCGGGTAGAGACCCAGTACTTC. Its translation: CASSTGQSRVETQYF.

V gene TRBV5-1 combines with J gene TRBJ2-3, with TRBD1 matching over 8 bases. The germline gives CDR1 SGHRS, CDR2 YFSETQ. J lost 13 bases, V lost 0 bases, and 4 bases had no gene match. The CDR3 loop spans 12 amino acids. The CDR3 spells CASSLGQGLKYF. The CDR3 nucleotides read TGCGCCAGCAGCTTGGGACAGGGGTTGAAGTATTTT.

This sequence joins TRBV7-9 and TRBJ1-1; D remains ambiguous. CDR1 is SEHNR and CDR2 is FQNEAQ in the germline V gene (reference sequence). The CDR3 is 12 residues long. V was trimmed by 5 bases and J by 11 bases, leaving 15 bases between them. CDR3 region: CASSQGASGAFF. CDR3 nucleotide sequence: TGTGCCAGCAGCCAAGGAGCGTCGGGGGCTTTCTTT.

In nucleotides, the CDR3 is TGTGCCAGCAGCCTTAGGGACAGTAGATATGGCTACACCTTC. This gives the protein CASSLRDSRYGYTF. This chain joins TRBV7-9 and TRBJ1-2, with 7 nucleotides matching TRBD1. Germline V gene sequence: CDR1 SEHNR, CDR2 FQNEAQ (reference sequence). Germline trimming cut 5 bases from V and 5 bases from J; bases unmatched to any gene: 8. CDR3 length: 14 residues.

In nucleotides, the CDR3 is TGTGCCAGTAGTATAGCGGACAGCTACGAGCAGTACTTC. As protein: CASSIADSYEQYF. This chain uses TRBV19 with TRBJ2-7, with D possibly being TRBD1 (6 bases). The CDR3 length is 13 residues. The V and J ends lost 1 base and 3 bases respectively, with 7 bases between them. Looked up from germline, CDR1 is LNHDA and CDR2 is SQIVND (reference sequence).

Many counts were recorded for this clonotype. The genes are TRBV12-3 or TRBV12-4 and TRBJ2-5; 11 nucleotides agree with TRBD2. The CDR3 runs 16 residues. Unmatched junction bases numbered 6, after V lost 5 bases and J lost 1 base. CDR3 in amino acids: CASSAHSGRVQETQYF. CDR3 coding DNA: TGTGCCAGCAGTGCCCATAGCGGGAGGGTCCAAGAGACCCAGTACTTC.

The table lists this clonotype with a few counts. V usage is TRBV6-1 and J usage is TRBJ1-1; perhaps TRBD1 as D (6 bases). Trimming cost V 5 bases and J 2 bases, with 24 bases left between them. CDR3 size: 18 residues. Germline CDR1 and CDR2: MNHNS and SASEGT. CDR3 bases: TGTGCCAGCAGTCCCTCCGGGTTGGGTAGGGGGGCAAACACTGAAGCTTTCTTT. The encoded protein is CASSPSGLGRGANTEAFF.

This clonotype was counted only a few times. This chain uses TRBV6-5 with TRBJ1-2, with D unclear. This CDR3 is 15 amino acids long. Germline V gene data show CDR1 as MNHEY and CDR2 as SVGAGI. Between the trimmed V and J ends, which lost 0 bases and 0 bases, there was a span of 8 bases. Here the CDR3 DNA reads TGTGCCAGCAGTTACTCAGACCGTACTAACTATGGCTACACCTTC. It translates to CASSYSDRTNYGYTF.

The rearrangement uses TRBV5-1 and TRBJ2-2; D gene uncertain. The length of the CDR3 is 14 residues. Germline CDR1 and CDR2: SGHRS and YFSETQ. V lost 7 bases and J 2 bases, leaving 12 bases between the germline ends. The CDR3 DNA is TGCGCCAGCTCTGAGCTACCTAACACCGGGGAGCTGTTTTTT. Translated: CASSELPNTGELFF. The complete variable domain, with remaining parts taken from reference TRBV5-1 and TRBJ2-2, reads KAGVTQTPRYLIKTRGQQVTLSCSPISGHRSVSWYQQTPGQGLQFLFEYFSETQRNKGNFPGRFSGRQFSNSRSEMNVSTLELGDSALYLCASSELPNTGELFFGEGSRLTVL.

The V call is TRBV2, the J call TRBJ1-2, with 9 bases fitting TRBD1. The CDR3 length is 13 residues. V shed 6 bases and J 8 bases; nucleotides not matched to a gene: 7. Germline CDR1 and CDR2: SNHLY and FYNNEI. The CDR3 DNA reads TGTGCCAGCAGCGACAGGGGGGCGTTGGGCTACACCTTC. Amino acid sequence: CASSDRGALGYTF. Full variable domain (rest looked up from reference TRBV2 and TRBJ1-2): EPEVTQTPSHQVTQMGQEVILRCVPISNHLYFYWYRQILGQKVEFLVSFYNNEISEKSEIFDDQFSVERPDGSNFTLKIRSTKLEDSAMYFCASSDRGALGYTFGSGTRLTVV.

The chain is built from TRBV20-1 and TRBJ2-7, with a weak D call TRBD1 (6 bases). Germline assignment: CDR1 DFQATT and CDR2 SNEGSKA (reference sequence). This CDR3 spans 13 amino acids. Trimming stripped 2 bases from V and 2 bases from J, with 10 bases between. The CDR3 sequence is CSARPGHTYEQYF. The CDR3 DNA reads as TGCAGTGCTAGACCGGGACATACCTACGAGCAGTACTTC.